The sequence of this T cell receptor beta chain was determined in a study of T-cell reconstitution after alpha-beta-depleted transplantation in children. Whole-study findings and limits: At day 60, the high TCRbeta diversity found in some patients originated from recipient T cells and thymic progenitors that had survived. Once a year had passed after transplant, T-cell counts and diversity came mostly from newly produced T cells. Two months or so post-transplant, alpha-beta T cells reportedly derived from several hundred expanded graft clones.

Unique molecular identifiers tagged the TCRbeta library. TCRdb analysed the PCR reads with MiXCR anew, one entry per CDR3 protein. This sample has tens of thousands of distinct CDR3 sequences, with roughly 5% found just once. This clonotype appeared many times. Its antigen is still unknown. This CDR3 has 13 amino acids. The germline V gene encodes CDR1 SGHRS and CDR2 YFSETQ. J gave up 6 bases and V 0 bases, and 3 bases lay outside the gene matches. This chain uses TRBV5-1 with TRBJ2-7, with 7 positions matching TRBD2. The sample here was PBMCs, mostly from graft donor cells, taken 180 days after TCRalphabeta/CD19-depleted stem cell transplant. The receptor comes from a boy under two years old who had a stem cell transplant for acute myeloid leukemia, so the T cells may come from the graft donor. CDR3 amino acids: CASSLDGGFEQYF. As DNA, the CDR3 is TGCGCCAGCAGCTTGGACGGGGGGTTCGAGCAGTACTTC.